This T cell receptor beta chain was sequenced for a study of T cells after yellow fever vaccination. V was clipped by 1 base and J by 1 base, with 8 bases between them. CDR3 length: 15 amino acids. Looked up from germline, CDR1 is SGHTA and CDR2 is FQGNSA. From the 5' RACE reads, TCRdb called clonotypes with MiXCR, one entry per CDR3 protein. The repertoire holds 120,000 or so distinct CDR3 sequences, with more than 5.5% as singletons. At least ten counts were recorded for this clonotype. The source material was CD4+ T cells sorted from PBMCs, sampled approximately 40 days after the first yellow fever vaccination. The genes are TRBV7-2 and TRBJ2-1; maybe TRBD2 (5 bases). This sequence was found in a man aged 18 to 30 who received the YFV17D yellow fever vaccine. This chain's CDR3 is CASSLERSSYNEQFF. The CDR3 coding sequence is TGTGCCAGCAGCTTAGAGCGGTCTTCCTACAATGAGCAGTTCTTC.